These 5 T cell receptor beta chains share one sample of origin, sequenced in a study of Ad26.COV2.S vaccination and SARS-CoV-2 variants. This sample's treatment: around 19 received Ad26.COV2.S at low or high dose, single or two shots; five or six received placebo; per-sample allocation not given. Samples analyzed were those drawn on day 63 after the first vaccine or placebo injection. The method was immunoSEQ multiplex PCR; TCRdb's version includes in-frame clones alone and lacks a portion of them. The sample consists of around 380,000 clones, around 85% of them appearing once. The input for sequencing was peripheral blood, taken in a trial of Ad26.COV2.S vaccine versus placebo. The receptors come from a person aged 18-60 years who received the Ad26.COV2.S COVID-19 vaccine or a placebo.

The gene calls are TRBV27 and TRBJ2-3; D may be TRBD1 (6 bases). Trimming removed 5 bases at V and 2 bases at J, with 17 bases between. Germline V gene sequence: CDR1 MNHEY, CDR2 SMNVEV (reference sequence). The CDR3 consists of 16 residues. The CDR3 reads CASSLQGQRHTDTQYF. The CDR3 DNA reads as TGTGCCAGCAGTCTACAGGGCCAGAGACACACAGATACGCAGTATTTT.

The rearrangement uses TRBV27 and TRBJ2-1; no definite D call. This CDR3 region has 15 residues. V gave up 0 bases and J gave up 5 bases, with 11 bases separating them. Per the germline V gene, CDR1 is MNHEY and CDR2 is SMNVEV (reference sequence). This chain's CDR3 is CASSLSTASHNEQFF. The CDR3 coding sequence is TGTGCCAGCAGTTTATCGACGGCCAGCCACAATGAGCAGTTCTTC.

The CDR3 spells CASSQGGGYTF. In DNA form, the CDR3 reads TGCGCCAGCAGCCAAGGGGGGGGCTACACCTTC. The chain carries TRBV4-1 and TRBJ1-2, with D maybe TRBD1 (5 bases). CDR3 length equals 11 residues. CDR1 and CDR2 (germline): MGHRA, YSYEKL. With 1 base removed from V and 8 bases from J, the gap between germline ends came to 5 bases.

The chain carries TRBV5-1 and TRBJ1-2; no reliable D call. Trimming took off 0 bases at V and 1 base at J, with 4 bases between the two ends. CDR1 is SGHRS, CDR2 YFSETQ, per germline. The CDR3 runs 13 residues. As DNA, the CDR3 is TGCGCCAGCAGCTTGGAGTATAACTATGGCTACACCTTC. Encoded protein: CASSLEYNYGYTF. Full variable domain (outside the CDR3, taken from reference TRBV5-1 and TRBJ1-2): KAGVTQTPRYLIKTRGQQVTLSCSPISGHRSVSWYQQTPGQGLQFLFEYFSETQRNKGNFPGRFSGRQFSNSRSEMNVSTLELGDSALYLCASSLEYNYGYTFGSGTRLTVV.

This chain uses TRBV5-1 with TRBJ1-1; D perhaps matches TRBD1 (6 bases). The CDR3 is 15 residues long. Trimming removed 0 bases from V and 2 bases from J, with 11 bases in between. Germline V CDR1 and CDR2: SGHRS, YFSETQ. CDR3 sequence: CASSLAAGANTEAFF. CDR3 coding DNA: TGCGCCAGCAGCTTGGCCGCAGGGGCAAACACTGAAGCTTTCTTT.